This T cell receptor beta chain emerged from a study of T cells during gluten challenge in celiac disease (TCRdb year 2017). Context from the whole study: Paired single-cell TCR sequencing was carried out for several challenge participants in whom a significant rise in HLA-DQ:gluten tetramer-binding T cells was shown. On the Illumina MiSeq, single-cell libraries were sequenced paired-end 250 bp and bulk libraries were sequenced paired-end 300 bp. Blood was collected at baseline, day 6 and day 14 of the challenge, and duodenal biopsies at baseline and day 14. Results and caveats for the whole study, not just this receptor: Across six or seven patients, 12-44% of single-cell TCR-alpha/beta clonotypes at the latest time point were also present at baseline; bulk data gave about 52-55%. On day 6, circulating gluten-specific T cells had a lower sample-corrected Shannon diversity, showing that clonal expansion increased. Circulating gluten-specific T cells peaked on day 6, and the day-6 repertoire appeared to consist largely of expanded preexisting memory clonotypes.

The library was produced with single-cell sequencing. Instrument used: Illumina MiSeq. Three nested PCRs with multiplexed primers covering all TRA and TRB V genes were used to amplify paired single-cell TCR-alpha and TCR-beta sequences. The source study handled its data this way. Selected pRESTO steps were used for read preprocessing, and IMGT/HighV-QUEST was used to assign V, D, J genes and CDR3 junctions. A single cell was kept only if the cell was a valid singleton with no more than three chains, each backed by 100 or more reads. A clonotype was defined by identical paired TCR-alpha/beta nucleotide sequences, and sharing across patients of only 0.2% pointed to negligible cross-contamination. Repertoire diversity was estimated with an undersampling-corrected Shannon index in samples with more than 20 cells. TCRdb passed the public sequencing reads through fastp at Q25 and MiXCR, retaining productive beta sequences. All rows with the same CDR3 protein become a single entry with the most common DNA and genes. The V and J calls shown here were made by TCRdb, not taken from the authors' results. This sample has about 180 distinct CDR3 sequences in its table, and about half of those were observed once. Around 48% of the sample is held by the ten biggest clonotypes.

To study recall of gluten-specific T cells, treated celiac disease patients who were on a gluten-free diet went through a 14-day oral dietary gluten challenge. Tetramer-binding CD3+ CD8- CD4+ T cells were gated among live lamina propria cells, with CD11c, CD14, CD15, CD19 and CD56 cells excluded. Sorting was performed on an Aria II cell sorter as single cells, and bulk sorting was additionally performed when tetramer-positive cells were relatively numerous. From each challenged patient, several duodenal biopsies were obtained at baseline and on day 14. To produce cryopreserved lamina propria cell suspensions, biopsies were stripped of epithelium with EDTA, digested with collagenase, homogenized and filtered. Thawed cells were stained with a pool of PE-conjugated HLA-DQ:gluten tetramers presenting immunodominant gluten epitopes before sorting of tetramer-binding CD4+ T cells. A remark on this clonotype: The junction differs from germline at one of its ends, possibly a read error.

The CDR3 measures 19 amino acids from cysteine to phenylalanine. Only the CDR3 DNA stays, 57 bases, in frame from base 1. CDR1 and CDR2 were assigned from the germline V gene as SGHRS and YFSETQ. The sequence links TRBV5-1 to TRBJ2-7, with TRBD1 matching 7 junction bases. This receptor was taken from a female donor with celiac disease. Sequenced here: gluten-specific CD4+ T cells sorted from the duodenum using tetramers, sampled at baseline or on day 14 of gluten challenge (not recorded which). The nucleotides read TGCGCCAACAGCTTGCTGGCGGCTGCTACAGGGGAACGGACCTACGAGCAGTACTTC. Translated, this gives CANSLLAAATGERTYEQYF.